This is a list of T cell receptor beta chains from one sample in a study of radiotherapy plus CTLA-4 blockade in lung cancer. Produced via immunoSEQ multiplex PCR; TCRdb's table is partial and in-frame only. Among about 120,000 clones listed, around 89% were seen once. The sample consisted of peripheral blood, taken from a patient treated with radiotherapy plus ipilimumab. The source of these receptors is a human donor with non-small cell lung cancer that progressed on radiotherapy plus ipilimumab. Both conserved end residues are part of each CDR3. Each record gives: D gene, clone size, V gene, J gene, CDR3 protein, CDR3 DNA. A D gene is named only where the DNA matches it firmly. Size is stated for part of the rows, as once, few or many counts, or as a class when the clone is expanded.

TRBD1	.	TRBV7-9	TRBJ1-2	CASSFEQGGGYTF	TGTGCCAGCAGCTTCGAACAGGGGGGTGGCTACACCTTC
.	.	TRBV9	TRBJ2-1	CASSVGGPWRVGYNEQFF	TGTGCCAGCAGCGTAGGGGGTCCCTGGAGGGTTGGGTACAATGAGCAGTTCTTC
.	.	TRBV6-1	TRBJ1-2	CATSGTDGYTF	TGTGCCACCTCGGGGACGGATGGCTACACCTTC
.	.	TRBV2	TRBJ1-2	CASSEGSRRGYTF	TGTGCCAGCAGTGAAGGTTCCCGGAGAGGCTACACCTTC
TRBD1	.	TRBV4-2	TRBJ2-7	CASSQDDRDHEQYF	TGTGCCAGCAGCCAAGACGACAGGGACCACGAGCAGTACTTC
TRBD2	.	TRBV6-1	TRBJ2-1	CASSVTTSGAYNEQFF	TGTGCCAGCAGTGTGACCACTAGCGGGGCTTACAATGAGCAGTTCTTC
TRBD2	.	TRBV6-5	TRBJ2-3	CASSYAIAGSTDTQYF	TGTGCCAGCAGTTACGCTATAGCGGGAAGCACAGATACGCAGTATTTT
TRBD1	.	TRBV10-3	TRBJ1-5	CAISPGQGNQPQHF	TGTGCCATCAGCCCCGGACAGGGCAATCAGCCCCAGCATTTT
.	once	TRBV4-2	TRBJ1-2	CASSPEPRGRDYGYTF	TGTGCCAGCAGCCCCGAGCCCAGGGGTAGGGACTATGGCTACACCTTC
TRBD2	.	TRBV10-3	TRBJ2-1	CATNTGTTYNEQFF	TGTGCCACCAACACCGGGACTACCTACAATGAGCAGTTCTTC
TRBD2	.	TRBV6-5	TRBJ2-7	CASSISGASYEQYF	TGTGCCAGCAGTATTAGCGGGGCCAGCTACGAGCAGTACTTC
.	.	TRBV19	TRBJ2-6	CASSIGAGANVLTF	TGTGCCAGTAGTATAGGGGCTGGGGCCAACGTCCTGACTTTC
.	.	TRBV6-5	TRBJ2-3	CASSPLGGSTDTQYF	TGTGCCAGCAGCCCTTTAGGCGGTAGCACAGATACGCAGTATTTT
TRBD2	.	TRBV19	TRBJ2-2	CASSTYFSGTNTGELFF	TGTGCCAGTAGTACCTATTTTAGCGGGACGAACACCGGGGAGCTGTTTTTT
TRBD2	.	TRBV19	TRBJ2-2	CASSSSSGKKSGELFF	TGTGCCAGTAGTTCCTCTAGCGGGAAGAAGTCCGGGGAGCTGTTTTTT
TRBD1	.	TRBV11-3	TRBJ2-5	CASSLGPTGGETQYF	TGTGCCAGCAGCTTAGGTCCGACAGGGGGAGAGACCCAGTACTTC
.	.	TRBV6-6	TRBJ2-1	CASSYNEGHNEQFF	TGTGCCAGCAGTTATAATGAGGGGCACAATGAGCAGTTCTTC
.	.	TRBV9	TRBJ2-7	CASSVHGLGLVEQYF	TGTGCCAGCAGCGTCCATGGGCTAGGACTGGTCGAGCAGTACTTC